These 7 T cell receptor beta chains share one sample of origin, sequenced in a study of CD4 T cell repertoires in COVID-19. Method: immunoSEQ multiplex PCR; TCRdb's copy keeps in-frame clones and lacks some. The top ten hold roughly 0.6% of the sample, which has more than 65,000 clones, roughly 80% seen once. Sequencing was performed on CD4+ T cells from peripheral blood, taken after recovery from COVID-19. The receptors here all came from a human donor who had COVID-19.

The chain has TRBV6-5 and TRBJ2-1; the match to TRBD1 covers 7 bases. CDR1 is MNHEY, CDR2 SVGAGI, per germline. This CDR3 is built from 13 residues. The ends lost 9 bases at V and 6 bases at J; junction bases unmatched: 8. As DNA, the CDR3 is TGTGCCAGTAGACAGGGAATGGTCAATGAGCAGTTCTTC. Amino acid sequence: CASRQGMVNEQFF.

J is TRBJ2-6 and V is TRBV3-1 (or the pseudogene TRBV3-2); D gene unclear. Looked up from germline, CDR1 is LGHDT and CDR2 is YNNKEL (reference sequence). This CDR3 comprises 15 residues. The germline V and J ends were trimmed by 6 bases and 2 bases, with 11 bases remaining between them. CDR3 in amino acids: CASRLTTAGANVLTF. CDR3 DNA sequence: TGTGCCAGCAGACTGACCACGGCTGGGGCCAACGTCCTGACTTTC.

The chain couples TRBV9 to TRBJ1-2, with D hard to call. Germline values: CDR1 SGDLS, CDR2 YYNGEE. The CDR3 sequence is 13 residues long. V was cut by 0 bases and J by 8 bases, with 11 bases left in between. The CDR3 loop is CASSVVAGSGYTF. For the CDR3, the DNA is TGTGCCAGCAGCGTAGTGGCGGGATCAGGCTACACCTTC. The full variable domain, completed using reference TRBV9 and TRBJ1-2, is DSGVTQTPKHLITATGQRVTLRCSPRSGDLSVYWYQQSLDQGLQFLIQYYNGEERAKGNILERFSAQQFPDLHSELNLSSLELGDSALYFCASSVVAGSGYTFGSGTRLTVV.

The chain couples TRBV5-3 to TRBJ1-5, with D possibly TRBD1 on 5 matching bases. TRBV5-3 belongs to the ORF category, with a function that is uncertain. This CDR3 has 16 residues. The ends were cut back, 0 bases at V and 5 bases at J, with 15 bases in the middle. In DNA, the CDR3 is TGTGCCAGAAGCTTGGCCGTCAGGGTAGTTGATCAGCCCCAGCATTTT. It encodes CARSLAVRVVDQPQHF.

The chain has TRBV19 and TRBJ2-2, with D perhaps assigned TRBD1 or TRBD2 (6 bases each). CDR1 is LNHDA, CDR2 SQIVND, per germline (reference sequence). The CDR3 is 15 amino acids. The V and J ends lost 7 bases and 6 bases respectively, with 18 bases between them. This chain's CDR3 is CASNRRGLFSGELFF. CDR3 coding DNA: TGTGCCAGTAACAGGAGGGGGTTATTCTCCGGGGAGCTGTTTTTT.

This clone was counted only a few times. The chain combines TRBV3-1 (or the pseudogene TRBV3-2) with TRBJ2-7; 7 positions match TRBD1. V lost 0 bases and J lost 1; bases outside the gene matches: 6. The CDR3 contains 16 residues. Germline CDR1 is LGHDT and CDR2 is YNNKEL (reference sequence). The CDR3 sequence: CASSQDGGQISYEQYF. The CDR3 DNA follows: TGTGCCAGCAGCCAAGATGGGGGACAGATATCCTACGAGCAGTACTTC.

J is TRBJ1-1 and V is TRBV12-5; no reliable D call. CDR3 length equals 13 residues. From germline, CDR1 is LGHNT and CDR2 FRNRAP. V was cut by 5 bases and J by 12 bases, with 19 bases left in between. The CDR3 coding sequence is TGTGCTAGTGGTCGCGGAGAAGGGATGGCACCTTTCTTT. Translating it yields CASGRGEGMAPFF.